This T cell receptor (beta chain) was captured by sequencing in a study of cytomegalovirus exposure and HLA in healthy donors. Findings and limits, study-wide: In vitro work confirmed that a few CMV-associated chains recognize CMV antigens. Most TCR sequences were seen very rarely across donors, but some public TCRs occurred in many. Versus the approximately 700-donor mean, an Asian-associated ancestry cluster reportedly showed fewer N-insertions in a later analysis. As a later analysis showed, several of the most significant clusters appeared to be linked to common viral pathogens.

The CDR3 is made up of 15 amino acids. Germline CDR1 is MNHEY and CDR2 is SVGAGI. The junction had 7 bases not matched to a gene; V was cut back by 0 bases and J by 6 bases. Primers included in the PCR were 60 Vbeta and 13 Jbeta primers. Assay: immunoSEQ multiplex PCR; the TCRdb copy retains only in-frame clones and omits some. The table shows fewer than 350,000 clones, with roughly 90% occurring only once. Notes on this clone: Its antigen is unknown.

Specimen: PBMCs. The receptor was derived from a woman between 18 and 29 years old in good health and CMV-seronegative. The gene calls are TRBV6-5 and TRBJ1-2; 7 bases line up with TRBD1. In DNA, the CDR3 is TGTGCCAGCAGTTACTCGCAGGGGGGAAGCGATGGCTACACCTTC. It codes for CASSYSQGGSDGYTF.